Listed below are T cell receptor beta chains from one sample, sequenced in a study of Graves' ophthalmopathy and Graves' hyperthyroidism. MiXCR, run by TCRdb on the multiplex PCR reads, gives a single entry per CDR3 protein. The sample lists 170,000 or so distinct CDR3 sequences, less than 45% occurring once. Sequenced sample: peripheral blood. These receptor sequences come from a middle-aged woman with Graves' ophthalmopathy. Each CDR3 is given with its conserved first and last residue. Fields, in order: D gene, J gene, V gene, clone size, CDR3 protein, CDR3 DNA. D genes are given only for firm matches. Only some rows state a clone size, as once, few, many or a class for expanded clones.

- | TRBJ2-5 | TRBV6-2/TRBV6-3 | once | CASSYSRPAETQYF | TGTGCCAGCAGTTACTCGAGGCCCGCGGAGACCCAGTACTTC
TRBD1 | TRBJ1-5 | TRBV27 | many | CASSFSPGQDQPQHF | TGTGCCAGCAGTTTTTCCCCGGGACAGGATCAGCCCCAGCATTTT
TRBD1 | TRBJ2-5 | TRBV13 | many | CASSLDGTGQETQYF | TGTGCCAGCAGCTTAGATGGGACAGGGCAAGAGACCCAGTACTTC
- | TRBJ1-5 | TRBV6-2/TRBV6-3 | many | CASSYQGRVGIQPQHF | TGTGCCAGCAGTTACCAGGGCAGAGTGGGCATTCAGCCCCAGCATTTT
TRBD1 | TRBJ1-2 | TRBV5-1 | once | CASSLDQGANYGYTF | TGCGCCAGCAGCTTGGACCAGGGGGCGAACTATGGCTACACCTTC
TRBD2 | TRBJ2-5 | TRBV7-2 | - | CASSKSGTRETQYF | TGTGCCAGCAGCAAATCCGGGACTAGGGAGACCCAGTACTTC
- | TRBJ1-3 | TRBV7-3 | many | CASSSDHSSGNTIYF | TGTGCCAGCAGCTCCGACCATTCCTCTGGAAACACCATATATTTT
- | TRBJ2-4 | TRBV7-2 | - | CASSLDGAPKNIQYF | TGTGCCAGCAGCTTAGACGGGGCCCCCAAAAACATTCAGTACTTC
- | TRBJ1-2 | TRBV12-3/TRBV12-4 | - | CASSLRVYGYTF | TGTGCCAGCAGTTTGCGGGTCTATGGCTACACCTTC
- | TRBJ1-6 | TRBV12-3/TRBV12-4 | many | CASSLVTGSHSPLHF | TGTGCCAGCAGTTTAGTTACAGGGAGTCATTCACCCCTCCACTTT
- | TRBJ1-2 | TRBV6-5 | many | CASKDVRGYTF | TGTGCCAGCAAGGACGTGAGGGGCTACACCTTC
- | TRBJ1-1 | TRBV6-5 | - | CASSYGLGGNTEAFF | TGTGCCAGCAGTTACGGATTGGGGGGGAACACTGAAGCTTTCTTT
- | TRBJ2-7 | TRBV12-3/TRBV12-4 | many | CASSLSAGSYEQYF | TGTGCCAGCAGTTTAAGTGCAGGTAGCTACGAGCAGTACTTC
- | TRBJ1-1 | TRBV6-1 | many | CASSEALRQLLTEAFF | TGTGCCAGCAGTGAAGCGCTTCGACAGTTACTCACTGAAGCTTTCTTT
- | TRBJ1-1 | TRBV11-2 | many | CASSLEGGMNTEAFF | TGTGCCAGCAGCTTAGAAGGGGGGATGAACACTGAAGCTTTCTTT
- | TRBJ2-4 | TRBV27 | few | CASSTNQGSAKNIQYF | TGTGCCAGCAGCACTAACCAGGGGTCAGCCAAAAACATTCAGTACTTC
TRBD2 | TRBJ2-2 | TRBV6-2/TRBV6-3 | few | CASSLTSGRFPGELFF | TGTGCCAGCAGTCTTACTAGCGGGAGGTTCCCCGGGGAGCTGTTTTTT
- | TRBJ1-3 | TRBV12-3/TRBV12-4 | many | CASRLPGLRNTIYF | TGTGCCAGCAGGCTACCGGGGCTTAGAAACACCATATATTTT
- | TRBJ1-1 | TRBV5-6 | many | CASSREAGETEAFF | TGTGCCAGCAGCCGCGAGGCAGGGGAAACTGAAGCTTTCTTT
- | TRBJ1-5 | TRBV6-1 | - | CASSQGRWSNQPQHF | TGTGCCAGCAGTCAGGGGCGCTGGAGCAATCAGCCCCAGCATTTT
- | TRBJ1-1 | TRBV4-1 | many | CASSQGPSGNTEAFF | TGCGCCAGCAGCCAAGGGCCGTCTGGGAACACTGAAGCTTTCTTT
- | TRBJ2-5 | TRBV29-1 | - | CSVTEGDVVETQYF | TGCAGCGTTACTGAGGGAGACGTGGTAGAGACCCAGTACTTC
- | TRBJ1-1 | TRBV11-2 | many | CASSLSPMNTEAFF | TGTGCCAGCAGCTTATCCCCGATGAACACTGAAGCTTTCTTT
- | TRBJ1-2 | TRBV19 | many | CASSPPGKPLGYTF | TGTGCCAGTAGTCCGCCGGGTAAGCCTCTGGGCTACACCTTC
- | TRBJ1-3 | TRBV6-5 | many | CASSYGPDSSGNTIYF | TGTGCCAGCAGTTACGGGCCGGACAGCTCTGGAAACACCATATATTTT
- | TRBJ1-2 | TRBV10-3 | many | CAISEDGNYGYTF | TGTGCCATCAGTGAGGACGGGAACTATGGCTACACCTTC
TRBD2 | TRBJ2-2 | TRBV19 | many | CASSDRGGPDTGELFF | TGTGCCAGTAGCGATCGGGGAGGGCCGGACACCGGGGAGCTGTTTTTT
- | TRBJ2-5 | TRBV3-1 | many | CASSWPGGGQETQYF | TGTGCCAGCAGCTGGCCCGGAGGGGGCCAAGAGACCCAGTACTTC
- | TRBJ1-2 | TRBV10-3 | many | CAISEVPNALGYTF | TGTGCCATCAGTGAGGTCCCGAACGCTCTTGGCTACACCTTC
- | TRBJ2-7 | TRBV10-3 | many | CAISQGAYEQYF | TGTGCCATCAGTCAGGGCGCCTACGAGCAGTACTTC
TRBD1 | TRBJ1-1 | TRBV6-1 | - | CASRMYRGTEAFF | TGTGCCAGCAGAATGTACAGGGGTACTGAAGCTTTCTTT
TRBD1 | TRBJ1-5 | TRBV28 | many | CASSSGQYQPQHF | TGTGCCAGCAGTTCGGGACAGTATCAGCCCCAGCATTTT
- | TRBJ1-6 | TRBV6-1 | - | CASRKDRPNSPLHF | TGTGCCAGCAGGAAGGACAGACCCAATTCACCCCTCCACTTT
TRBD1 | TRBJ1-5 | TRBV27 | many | CASSYRGQDNQPQHF | TGTGCCAGCAGTTATCGGGGACAGGACAATCAGCCCCAGCATTTT
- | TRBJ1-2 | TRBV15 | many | CATSRGGVRDGYTF | TGTGCCACCAGCAGAGGAGGGGTTCGCGATGGCTACACCTTC
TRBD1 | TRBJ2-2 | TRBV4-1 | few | CASSQHRGNTGELFF | TGCGCCAGCAGCCAACACAGGGGGAACACCGGGGAGCTGTTTTTT